This T cell receptor (beta chain) was identified in a study of regulatory T cells in long-lasting Graves disease. General study points: TRBV28 was favored in persistent disease, as were TRBJ1-2 and TRBJ2-5. New patients shared 950 to 1,000 public clonotypes, fewer than the approximately 2,500 shared by persistent patients.

Time point indicated: newly diagnosed GD, antithyroid drugs for less than 3 months. PBMCs were the source of the RNA used for TCR sequencing. By American Thyroid Association guidelines, Graves' disease was diagnosed in the cohort. The CDR3 sequence is 17 residues long. Germline CDR1 reads LNHDA; CDR2 reads SQIVND (reference sequence). V trimming: 7 bases; J trimming: 2 bases; junction bases outside the gene matches: 13. This clonotype was counted a few times. What it recognizes is unknown. TCR beta libraries were built with iRepertoire HTBI primers and Arm-PCR of CDR3 regions. Each CDR3 protein gets one entry after TCRdb re-called the multiplex PCR reads with MiXCR. The top ten hold 8.5% to 10% of the sample, which has hundreds of thousands of distinct CDR3 sequences, roughly 14% seen once. Another study also made use of these data, one on T cells in Graves' hyperthyroidism and ophthalmopathy. This second study says: TCR CDR3 underwent first-round RT-PCR with the HTBI primer set.

The V and J genes are TRBV19 and TRBJ2-1; 8 nucleotides line up with TRBD2. Sequences were derived from peripheral blood mononuclear cells (PBMCs), sampled at new diagnosis, from a patient treated with antithyroid drugs. The TCR was taken from a man aged 30 to 39 with Graves disease. The CDR3 DNA sequence: TGTGCCAGTACCCCCCCGGGCCCGGGAGGGGCCTACAATGAGCAGTTCTTC. Protein sequence: CASTPPGPGGAYNEQFF.